This T cell receptor beta chain was profiled in a study of cytomegalovirus exposure and HLA in healthy donors. About the research overall: Around 190 million T cells yielded approximately 100 million unique TCR beta sequences, as an earlier analysis found.

The study's findings and limits: Reports indicated that the classifier achieved high specificity and sensitivity in diagnosing cytomegalovirus status.

A word on this clone: Its matching antigen is unknown.

The PCR was carried out with 60 Vbeta primers and 13 Jbeta primers. Some clones are missing from TCRdb's copy, which holds only in-frame ones; the method was immunoSEQ multiplex PCR. Among approximately 110,000 clones listed, nearly 75% were seen once. This TCR was recovered from a man aged 25 to 45 in good health and CMV-seropositive. The sequencing sample was made of PBMCs.

The CDR3 sequence is CASSLDPGGLNNEQFF. The CDR3 DNA reads TGCGCCAGCAGCTTGGATCCAGGGGGCTTGAACAATGAGCAGTTCTTC. This sequence joins TRBV5-1 and TRBJ2-1; 8 bases are shared with TRBD1. The V and J ends lost 0 bases and 5 bases, in that order; junction bases with no gene match: 7. The CDR3 sequence is 16 residues long. Germline CDR1 is SGHRS and CDR2 is YFSETQ.